This passage covers 10 T cell receptor beta chains from one sample sequenced in a study of blood T cell repertoires in COVID-19. The method was immunoSEQ multiplex PCR; TCRdb's version includes in-frame clones alone and lacks a portion of them. The sample records roughly 59,000 clones, roughly four fifths being singletons. Sequenced input: peripheral blood. Source of these receptors: a human donor in a cohort sampled during active COVID-19.

The chain links TRBV19 to TRBJ1-2; 8 bases match TRBD1. The CDR3 is made up of 15 amino acids. Germline loops: CDR1 LNHDA, CDR2 SQIVND (reference sequence). V lost 6 bases to trimming and J lost 3 bases; unmatched junction nucleotides: 9. CDR3 nucleotide sequence: TGTGCCAGTAGCCTCCAGGGGGCGGTGGACTATGGCTACACCTTC. Translated: CASSLQGAVDYGYTF.

The V gene is TRBV7-6, the J gene TRBJ2-2, with TRBD1 matching over 9 bases. Germline V gene sequence: CDR1 SGHVS, CDR2 FNYEAQ. V dropped 5 bases and J dropped 4; count of bases not matched to a gene: 5. The CDR3 has 15 amino acids. The CDR3 coding sequence is TGTGCCAGCAGCCGGGGACAGGGATCCACCGGGGAGCTGTTTTTT. This sequence encodes CASSRGQGSTGELFF.

The chain has TRBV24-1 and TRBJ2-7; unclear D gene. Germline assignment: CDR1 KGHDR and CDR2 SFDVKD. There are 14 residues in the CDR3. V was pared by 3 bases and J by 6 bases, with 14 bases between. CDR3 nucleotides: TGTGCCACCAGTGATACCCGGGTTGTCGCCGAGCAGTACTTC. Amino acid sequence: CATSDTRVVAEQYF.

This chain joins TRBV6-5 and TRBJ1-1, with 7 positions matching TRBD1. V lost 8 bases, J lost 1 base, and 10 bases stayed unmatched. Germline V gives CDR1 MNHEY, CDR2 SVGAGI. This CDR3 is 15 amino acids long. DNA of the CDR3: TGTGCCAGCGGAAACCCGACAGGGTCGAACACTGAAGCTTTCTTT. Encoded protein: CASGNPTGSNTEAFF.

The chain is built from TRBV28 and TRBJ1-6; D gene unclear. The CDR3 loop spans 12 amino acids. Germline V gene sequence: CDR1 MDHEN, CDR2 SYDVKM. V was cut by 3 bases and J by 7 bases, with 4 bases left in between. The CDR3 bases are TGTGCCAGCAGTTTGGAGAATTCACCCCTCCACTTT. Translation gives CASSLENSPLHF. Complete variable domain (other parts from reference TRBV28 and TRBJ1-6): DVKVTQSSRYLVKRTGEKVFLECVQDMDHENMFWYRQDPGLGLRLIYFSYDVKMKEKGDIPEGYSVSREKKERFSLILESASTNQTSMYLCASSLENSPLHFGNGTRLTVT.

The V call is TRBV7-9, the J call TRBJ2-1; possible D gene TRBD2, 6 bases. Germline V gene sequence: CDR1 SEHNR, CDR2 FQNEAQ (reference sequence). Trimming removed 0 bases at V and 5 bases at J, with 8 bases between. The CDR3 loop spans 14 amino acids. The CDR3 DNA reads as TGTGCCAGCAGCTTAGCTGGCGGGAACAATGAGCAGTTCTTC. It translates to CASSLAGGNNEQFF.

This clone was counted a single time. This rearrangement joins TRBV28 to TRBJ2-2; D is possibly TRBD1 (5 bases). The CDR3 spans 15 residues. The germline CDR1 and CDR2 sequences are MDHEN and SYDVKM. V dropped 8 bases and J dropped 0 bases, with 13 bases sitting between them. This CDR3 reads CASGHPNSNTGELFF. The CDR3 nucleotides are TGTGCCAGCGGACATCCCAACTCGAACACCGGGGAGCTGTTTTTT.

This clone came up once. The CDR3 DNA reads TGTGCCAGCAGCAAACCTAGGACTAGCGGCGACAATGAGCAGTTCTTC. Protein sequence: CASSKPRTSGDNEQFF. The genes are TRBV21-1 and TRBJ2-1; no check of the table's D call, TRBD2, against the DNA was made. TRBV21-1 is flagged as a pseudogene. The CDR3 sequence is 16 residues long.

CDR3 loop: CASSGTDYNEQFF. As DNA, the CDR3 is TGTGCCAGCAGCGGGACAGACTACAATGAGCAGTTCTTC. The V call is TRBV6-5, the J call TRBJ2-1; 7 bases agree with TRBD1. With V trimmed by 6 bases and J by 3 bases, 2 bases remained unmatched. CDR3 length: 13 amino acids. CDR1 is MNHEY and CDR2 is SVGAGI in the germline V gene.

The rearrangement links TRBV18 to TRBJ1-5; TRBD1 agrees at 11 bases. This CDR3 contains 15 residues. V shed 3 bases and J 4 bases; nucleotides not matched to a gene: 2. Germline CDR1 is KGHSH and CDR2 is LQKENI. The CDR3 loop is CASSPGTGGNQPQHF. DNA for the CDR3: TGTGCCAGCTCACCCGGGACAGGGGGAAATCAGCCCCAGCATTTT.